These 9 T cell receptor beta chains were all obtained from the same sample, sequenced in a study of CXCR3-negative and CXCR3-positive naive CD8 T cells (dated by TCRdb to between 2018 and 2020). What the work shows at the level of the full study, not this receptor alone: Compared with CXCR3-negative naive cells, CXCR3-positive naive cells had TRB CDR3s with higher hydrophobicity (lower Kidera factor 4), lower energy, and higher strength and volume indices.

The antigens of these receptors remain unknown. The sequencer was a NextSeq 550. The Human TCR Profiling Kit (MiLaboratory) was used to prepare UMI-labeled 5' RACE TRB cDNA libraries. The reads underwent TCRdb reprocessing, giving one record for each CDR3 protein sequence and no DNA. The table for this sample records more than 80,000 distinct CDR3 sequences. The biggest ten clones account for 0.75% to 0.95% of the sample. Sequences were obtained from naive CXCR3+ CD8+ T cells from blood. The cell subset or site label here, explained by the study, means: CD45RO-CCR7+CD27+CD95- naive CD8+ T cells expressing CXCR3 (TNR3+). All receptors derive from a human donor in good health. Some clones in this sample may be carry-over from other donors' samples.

The CDR3 loop is CASSLEGFEGYEQYF. The chain combines TRBV28 with TRBJ2-7. CDR3 length: 15 residues. CDR1 is MDHEN, CDR2 SYDVKM, per germline.

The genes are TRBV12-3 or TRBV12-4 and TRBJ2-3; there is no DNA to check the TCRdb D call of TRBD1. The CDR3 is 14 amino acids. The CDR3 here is CASSPSGGLDTQYF.

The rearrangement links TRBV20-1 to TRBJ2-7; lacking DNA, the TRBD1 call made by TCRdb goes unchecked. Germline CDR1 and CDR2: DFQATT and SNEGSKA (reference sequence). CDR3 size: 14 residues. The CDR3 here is CSQEGGPGAYEQYF.

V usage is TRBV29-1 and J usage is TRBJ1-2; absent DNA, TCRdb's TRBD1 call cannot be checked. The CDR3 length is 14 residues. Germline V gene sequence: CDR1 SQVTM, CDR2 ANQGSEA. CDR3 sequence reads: CSAFPGTDVYGYTF.

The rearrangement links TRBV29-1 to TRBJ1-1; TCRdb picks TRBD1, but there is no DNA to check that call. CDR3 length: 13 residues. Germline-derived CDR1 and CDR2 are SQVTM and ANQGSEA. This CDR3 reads CSARGPDNTEAFF.

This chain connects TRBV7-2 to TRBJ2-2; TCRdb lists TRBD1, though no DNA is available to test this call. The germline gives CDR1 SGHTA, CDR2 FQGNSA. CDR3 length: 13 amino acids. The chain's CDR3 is CASSPGYTGELFF.

The CDR3 region is CASSPGGDTEAFF. The rearrangement links TRBV5-1 to TRBJ1-1; TCRdb's D gene call, TRBD1, goes unchecked for lack of DNA. CDR3 length equals 13 residues. Germline V lookup: CDR1 SGHRS, CDR2 YFSETQ. The full variable domain, rest sourced from reference TRBV5-1 and TRBJ1-1, is KAGVTQTPRYLIKTRGQQVTLSCSPISGHRSVSWYQQTPGQGLQFLFEYFSETQRNKGNFPGRFSGRQFSNSRSEMNVSTLELGDSALYLCASSPGGDTEAFFGQGTRLTVV.

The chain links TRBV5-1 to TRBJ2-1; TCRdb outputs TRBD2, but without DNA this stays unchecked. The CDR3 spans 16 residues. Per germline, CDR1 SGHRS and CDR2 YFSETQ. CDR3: CASSLRGPSSYNEQFF. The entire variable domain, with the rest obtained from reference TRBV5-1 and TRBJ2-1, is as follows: KAGVTQTPRYLIKTRGQQVTLSCSPISGHRSVSWYQQTPGQGLQFLFEYFSETQRNKGNFPGRFSGRQFSNSRSEMNVSTLELGDSALYLCASSLRGPSSYNEQFFGPGTRLTVL.

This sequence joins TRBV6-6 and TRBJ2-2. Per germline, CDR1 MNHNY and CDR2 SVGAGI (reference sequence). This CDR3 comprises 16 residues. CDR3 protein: CASSYWSMENTGELFF.